This TCR beta chain appears in the sequencing data of a study of CD8 T cells in Susac syndrome (dated by TCRdb to the late 2010s). A note on the overall study: Repertoire sequencing was used to test whether CD8+ T cell activation and differentiation in Susac syndrome was antigen driven.

This clonotype was seen only once. Its binding antigen is unknown. Per-nucleotide qualities are absent, and no much larger clonotype sits a single base away. Resting on one read, the evidence is weak. The CDR1 and CDR2 encoded by the germline V gene (reference sequence) are DFQATT and SNEGSKA. The CDR3 spans 12 residues, from the cysteine through the phenylalanine. Of all the DNA, just the CDR3 is kept, 36 bases in frame from base 1. Between the V and J ends, shortened by 8 bases and 0 bases respectively, the junction contains 9 bases. On the study overall, not on this receptor specifically: The TCR sequencing and HLA analysis was acknowledged to have included a relatively small number of individuals.

RNA was extracted with the RNeasy kit and about 0.5 to 1 ug was reverse transcribed using random hexamers. TCR beta CDR3 regions were amplified with the immunoSEQ multiplex PCR assay covering 54 Vbeta and 13 Jbeta segments. To correct PCR amplification bias, a synthetic template baseline was used for both primer optimization and computational correction. In the original analysis: Reads were assigned to V, D and J genes according to IMGT and analyzed in immunoSEQ Analyzer, with only productive sequences retained. Clonality was calculated as one minus the Shannon entropy normalized by log2 of the number of productive unique sequences. For each patient and control, public and private clones were evaluated among the 100 most prevalent clones. A clone was defined as Susac-specific if it was absent from the healthy and MS cohorts, from 1052 published viral clones and from other ImmuneACCESS disease sequences. TCRdb passed the public sequencing reads through fastp at Q25 and MiXCR, retaining productive beta sequences. For every CDR3 protein sequence, its rows merge into one entry that carries the most common genes and DNA. TCRdb, not the original authors, processed these V and J calls. This sample gives approximately 100,000 distinct CDR3 sequences in total; about 93% of them show up just once. The ten largest clones represent 0.14% of the sample.

High-throughput TCR beta sequencing profiled peripheral blood CD8+ and CD4+ T cells from healthy donors, Susac syndrome patients and multiple sclerosis patients. The healthy donors served as controls matched for age and sex. CD8+ TEMRA cells were enriched by FACS, while bulk CD8+ and CD4+ T cells were purified by magnetic negative isolation. Blood was drawn into EDTA tubes, processed within 24 hours, and PBMCs were isolated by density gradient centrifugation. PBMCs intended for TCR sequencing were cryopreserved in liquid nitrogen and thawed later in a water bath at 37 degrees C. Purity of sorted or isolated CD4+, CD8+ and CD8+ TEMRA cells was at least 90%.

This receptor was obtained from a human donor in good health. The specimen was CD4+ T cells from PBMCs. The chain was built from TRBV20-1 and TRBJ2-3, with no confidently assigned D gene. In nucleotides, the sequence is TGCAGTATCCCGGACAGCACAGATACGCAGTATTTT. The encoded protein is CSIPDSTDTQYF.